This T cell receptor beta chain is from a study of blood T cell repertoires in COVID-19. This clone has a single count. It was during active infection that Seattle patients were enrolled and then longitudinally followed. V was clipped by 5 bases and J by 4 bases; unmatched bases: 5. CDR3 length: 14 residues. From germline, CDR1 is KGHSH and CDR2 LQKENI. Per the original data handling: By means of reference gene primer amplification, nucleated cell counts were estimated. Repertoires were generated with immunoSEQ multiplex PCR, while TCRdb's copy carries only in-frame clones and drops some. Clone size and V and J calls were adopted from that table, with D and trimming inferred from the DNA. This sample has 200,000 or so clones, with about four fifths found just once.

This clonotype was obtained from a woman older than 75 with COVID-19, enrolled during active disease. Source material: peripheral blood. The chain combines TRBV18 with TRBJ1-2, with 9 bases fitting TRBD1. The CDR3 spells CASSTGTGSYGYTF. CDR3 nucleotide sequence: TGTGCCAGCTCAACCGGGACAGGGAGCTATGGCTACACCTTC.